The clone carrying this T cell receptor beta chain was observed at least ten times. Its antigen remains unknown. Hyperthyroidism had been newly diagnosed in patients aged 18 to 65, and its duration was under 2 months. This sample was included in a study of T cells in Graves' hyperthyroidism and ophthalmopathy. Across the whole study: Peripheral blood was secured at the point of initial diagnosis, before any treatment. Study-wide points: Separation of ophthalmopathy from stable hyperthyroidism was achieved by a 13 V-J model.

The TCR beta CDR3 regions underwent amplification using RNA transcripts as the source. A set of HTBI primers served as the primers for a first-round RT-PCR of the TCR CDR3. One entry per CDR3 protein results from TCRdb running MiXCR on the multiplex PCR reads. The table includes 460,000 or so distinct CDR3 sequences, roughly an eighth detected once. The sequence came from a woman between 18 and 29 years old with Graves' hyperthyroidism. What was sequenced was blood.

DNA of the CDR3: TGTGCCAGCAGTTCCTGGACAGGGGTTAATGAAAAACTGTTTTTT. Translation gives CASSSWTGVNEKLFF. This chain links TRBV12-3 or TRBV12-4 with TRBJ1-4, with TRBD1 matching 9 bases. The CDR3 runs to 15 residues. The trim removed 4 bases at V and 4 bases at J, leaving 4 bases unmatched.